This T cell receptor beta chain originates from a study of blood T cell repertoires in COVID-19. TCRdb keeps only in-frame clones here, not all; method: immunoSEQ multiplex PCR. The sample holds roughly 180,000 clones, about 88% seen once. Germline CDR1 is ENHRY and CDR2 is SYGVKD. V lost 10 bases and J lost 2, with 15 bases in between. There are 13 residues in the CDR3. The sequence was obtained from a man between 18 and 29 years old with acute or convalescent COVID-19. The source material was peripheral blood. The chain combines TRBV10-3 with TRBJ2-7, with TRBD1 as a possible D gene (6 bases). The DNA of the CDR3 is TGTGCCACCATGGGACAATCAGCCTACGAGCAGTACTTC. This codes for CATMGQSAYEQYF.